This is a list of T cell receptor beta chains from one sample in a study of T-cell memory formation after mild COVID-19. TCRdb re-derived calls from the 5' RACE reads in MiXCR, one entry per CDR3 protein. The sample has under 550,000 distinct CDR3 sequences, roughly 17% seen once. Sequencing was done on a sample of PBMCs or a T cell subset sorted from them (not recorded which). The receptors here all came from a man between 18 and 29 years old who had mild COVID-19 (a few samples of this study predate the infection). Cell type and time point are not known. Both conserved end residues are part of each CDR3. A D gene is named only where the DNA matches it firmly. Expanded clones get a size class; other rows say once, few or many, or leave the size out.

V: TRBV7-6; J: TRBJ2-2; size: few; D: -; DNA: TGTGCCAGCAGCGTCCGACAGTCCACCGGGGAGCTGTTTTTT; CDR3: CASSVRQSTGELFF
V: TRBV11-1; J: TRBJ2-3; size: -; D: -; DNA: TGTGCCAGCAGCTTAGCATCTCCAGATACGCAGTATTTT; CDR3: CASSLASPDTQYF
V: TRBV15; J: TRBJ1-2; size: -; D: -; DNA: TGTGCCACCAGCACCAGCAACTATGGCTACACCTTC; CDR3: CATSTSNYGYTF
V: TRBV2; J: TRBJ2-2; size: -; D: TRBD2; DNA: TGTGCCAGCAGTGCGAGACTAGCCGGAGCCGGGGAGCTGTTTTTT; CDR3: CASSARLAGAGELFF
V: TRBV6-2/TRBV6-3; J: TRBJ2-2; size: -; D: -; DNA: TGTGCCCGCAGGGGATTCGACAGCACCGGGGAGCTGTTTTTT; CDR3: CARRGFDSTGELFF
V: TRBV5-1; J: TRBJ1-1; size: -; D: -; DNA: TGCGCCAGCAGGAATCAGGGTTCGAGCACTGAAGCTTTCTTT; CDR3: CASRNQGSSTEAFF
V: TRBV10-3; J: TRBJ1-5; size: many; D: -; DNA: TGTGCCATCAGTGAGCCCGGAACGCCCCAGCATTTT; CDR3: CAISEPGTPQHF
V: TRBV18; J: TRBJ1-2; size: few; D: -; DNA: TGTGCCAGCTCACCAGCCAGATTAGGGGGCTATGGCTACACCTTC; CDR3: CASSPARLGGYGYTF
V: TRBV7-2; J: TRBJ1-1; size: -; D: -; DNA: TGTGCCAGCAGCTTCAACTACAGCCCCGGGGCTTTCTTT; CDR3: CASSFNYSPGAFF
V: TRBV19; J: TRBJ1-2; size: -; D: TRBD1; DNA: TGTGCCAGTAGTATAGCGGGCGGACAGGACTTTAACTATGGCTACACCTTC; CDR3: CASSIAGGQDFNYGYTF
V: TRBV20-1; J: TRBJ1-6; size: few; D: TRBD1; DNA: TGCAGTGCTAGGGGACAGGGTGGTAATTCACCCCTCCACTTT; CDR3: CSARGQGGNSPLHF
V: TRBV9; J: TRBJ1-5; size: -; D: -; DNA: TGTGCCAGCAGCCCCTCCGGGGGTCCCGGTCAGCCCCAGCATTTT; CDR3: CASSPSGGPGQPQHF
V: TRBV28; J: TRBJ2-7; size: few; D: -; DNA: TGTGCCAGCAGCCCCCGACGGTCTGAGCAGTACTTC; CDR3: CASSPRRSEQYF
V: TRBV7-9; J: TRBJ2-3; size: many; D: -; DNA: TGTGCCAGCAGCACAAGCACAGATACGCAGTATTTT; CDR3: CASSTSTDTQYF
V: TRBV5-5; J: TRBJ2-6; size: -; D: -; DNA: TGTGCCAGCAGCTTGGTGTCAGGGGCCGGGGCCAACGTCCTGACTTTC; CDR3: CASSLVSGAGANVLTF